Shown below are 11 T cell receptor beta chains from a single sample sequenced in a study of blood T cell repertoires in COVID-19. Only in-frame clones appear in the TCRdb table, and some are missing; sequencing was by immunoSEQ multiplex PCR. In the table there are approximately 140,000 clones, less than 90% of which are singletons. The specimen was PBMCs or T cells enriched from blood (not recorded which). The receptors here all came from a woman in her fifties or sixties who had recovered from COVID-19.

V is TRBV6-5 and J is TRBJ2-7, with 7 bases fitting TRBD1. Looked up from germline, CDR1 is MNHEY and CDR2 is SVGAGI. This CDR3 comprises 14 residues. V trimming: 4 bases; J trimming: 3 bases; junction bases outside the gene matches: 6. The CDR3 is CASSSQTGSYEQYF. The CDR3 DNA is TGTGCCAGCAGTTCACAGACAGGGAGCTACGAGCAGTACTTC.

The chain has TRBV5-4 and TRBJ2-7, with 8 bases fitting TRBD1. J was trimmed by 6 bases and V by 4 bases; bases with no gene match: 9. CDR1 and CDR2 from the germline V gene are SGHNT and YYREEE (reference sequence). This CDR3 has 14 residues. For the CDR3, the DNA is TGTGCCAGCAGCCAAGACAGGGGCCAGGGCGAGCAGTACTTC. This codes for CASSQDRGQGEQYF.

The rearrangement uses TRBV4-1 and TRBJ1-3, with TRBD1 matching over 7 bases. Germline values: CDR1 MGHRA, CDR2 YSYEKL. This CDR3 has 14 residues. Losses at the gene ends were 3 bases for V and 8 bases for J; bases not matched to a gene: 7. The CDR3 protein is CASSHRQGRDTIYF. The CDR3 DNA is TGCGCCAGCAGCCATCGACAGGGCAGGGACACCATATATTTT.

This chain joins TRBV19 and TRBJ2-2; a weak D match, TRBD1 (6 bases). Looked up from germline, CDR1 is LNHDA and CDR2 is SQIVND (reference sequence). The V end was cut by 6 bases, the J end by 2 bases, with 10 bases between. The CDR3 covers 14 residues. CDR3 residues: CASRQGPNTGELFF. CDR3 bases: TGTGCCAGTAGACAGGGCCCAAACACCGGGGAGCTGTTTTTT.

The V gene is TRBV30, the J gene TRBJ2-1; D not certain. V shed 3 bases and J shed 3 bases, with 6 bases lying between them. Germline CDR1 is GTSNPN and CDR2 is SVGIG (reference sequence). This CDR3 comprises 12 residues. The CDR3 DNA follows: TGTGCCTGGAGCGGGTACTACAATGAGCAGTTCTTC. Translated: CAWSGYYNEQFF.

The chain combines TRBV9 with TRBJ2-1; 7 nucleotides match TRBD2. This CDR3 contains 14 residues. Germline-derived CDR1 and CDR2 are SGDLS and YYNGEE. With V trimmed by 4 bases and J by 9 bases, 10 bases remained unmatched. The DNA of the CDR3 is TGTGCCAGCAGCCCGAGGACTAGTGTGGGTGAGCAGTTCTTC. Translating gives CASSPRTSVGEQFF.

This chain links TRBV11-3 with TRBJ2-7, with D maybe TRBD1 (5 bases). The CDR3 loop spans 12 amino acids. Trimming pared 0 bases from V and 9 bases from J, leaving 9 bases between. Germline CDR1 and CDR2: SGHNT and YENEEA. CDR3 in amino acids: CASSLDRVAQYF. Here the CDR3 DNA reads TGTGCCAGCAGCTTAGACAGGGTAGCGCAGTACTTC.

The chain carries TRBV7-9 and TRBJ1-4; 10 bases are a match to TRBD1. The J segment lost 4 bases and the V segment lost 5 bases, leaving 4 bases of the junction unmatched. The CDR3 contains 15 residues. From germline, CDR1 is SEHNR and CDR2 FQNEAQ (reference sequence). CDR3 protein: CASSPRTGGNEKLFF. In nucleotides, the CDR3 is TGTGCCAGCAGCCCCCGGACAGGGGGTAATGAAAAACTGTTTTTT.

J is TRBJ2-7 and V is TRBV5-1; D remains unclear. Trimming left V 3 bases short and J 2 bases short, with 12 bases between. Germline lookup yields CDR1 SGHRS and CDR2 YFSETQ. This CDR3 comprises 14 residues. For the CDR3, the DNA is TGCGCCAGCAGCTCTCAGGCCCCCCCCTACGAGCAGTACTTC. It encodes CASSSQAPPYEQYF.

The chain couples TRBV30 to TRBJ2-7; TRBD1 agrees at 9 bases. This CDR3 is built from 14 residues. V gave up 5 bases and J gave up 9 bases; unmatched junction bases: 14. Germline V gene lookup returns CDR1 GTSNPN and CDR2 SVGIG (reference sequence). CDR3 bases: TGTGCCTGGGCGGGACAGGGAAAGTCGGTTTCGCAGTACTTC. Translation: CAWAGQGKSVSQYF. Variable domain in full (rest from reference TRBV30 and TRBJ2-7): SQTIHQWPATLVQPVGSPLSLECTVEGTSNPNLYWYRQAAGRGLQLLFYSVGIGQISSEVPQNLSASRPQDRQFILSSKKLLLSDSGFYLCAWAGQGKSVSQYFGPGTRLTVT.

The chain has TRBV7-9 and TRBJ2-6; D not certain. Germline V gene lookup returns CDR1 SEHNR and CDR2 FQNEAQ (reference sequence). CDR3 length equals 17 residues. V was pared by 5 bases and J by 0 bases, with 14 bases between. CDR3 sequence reads: CASSPTASRSGANVLTF. CDR3 DNA sequence: TGTGCCAGCAGCCCAACCGCCTCGCGCTCTGGGGCCAACGTCCTGACTTTC.